The following is a TCR beta chain sequence with its context. Its matching antigen is unknown. Assay used: immunoSEQ multiplex PCR; TCRdb lists only in-frame clones, some missing. The sample carries more than 400,000 clones, 92% recorded once. This specimen comes from a study of Ad26.COV2.S vaccination and SARS-CoV-2 variants. Whole-study context: Ad26.COV2.S shots went into the muscle once or twice, 56 days apart.

Study-wide results and limits: Comparable non-spike TCR breadth was observed in vaccine and placebo recipients.

The germline V gene has CDR1 SGHAT and CDR2 FQNNGV. The V gene lost 0 bases and the J gene lost 0 bases, with 12 bases spanning the gap. The CDR3 sequence is 18 residues long. As to treatment: some 20 received Ad26.COV2.S at low or high dose, single or two shots; about 5 received placebo; per-sample allocation not given. The study sampled participants on day 63 after the first vaccine or placebo injection. An Ad26 vector expressing Wuhan-strain SARS-CoV-2 spike served as the vaccine. The chain recombines TRBV11-2 with TRBJ1-6; D not certain. The clonotype was recovered from a person between 18 and 60 years old who received the Ad26.COV2.S COVID-19 vaccine or a placebo. The sample consisted of peripheral blood, taken in a trial of Ad26.COV2.S vaccine versus placebo. As DNA, the CDR3 is TGTGCCAGCAGCTTAGAATCAGTCCTGGGCTCCTATAATTCACCCCTCCACTTT. It is translated as CASSLESVLGSYNSPLHF.